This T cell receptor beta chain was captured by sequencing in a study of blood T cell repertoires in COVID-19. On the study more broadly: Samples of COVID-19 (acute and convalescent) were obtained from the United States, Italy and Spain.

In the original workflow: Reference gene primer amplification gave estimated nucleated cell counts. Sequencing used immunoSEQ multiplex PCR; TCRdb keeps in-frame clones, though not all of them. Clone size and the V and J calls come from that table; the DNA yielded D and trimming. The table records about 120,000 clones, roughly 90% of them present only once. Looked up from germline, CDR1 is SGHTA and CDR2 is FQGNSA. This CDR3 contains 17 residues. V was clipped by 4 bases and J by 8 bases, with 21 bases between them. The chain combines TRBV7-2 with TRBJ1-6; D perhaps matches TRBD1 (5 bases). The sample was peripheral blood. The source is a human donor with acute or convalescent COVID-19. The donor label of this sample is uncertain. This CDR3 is CASSSRHVGRSDSPLHF. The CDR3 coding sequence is TGTGCCAGCAGCTCACGTCATGTGGGGCGCTCTGATTCACCCCTCCACTTT. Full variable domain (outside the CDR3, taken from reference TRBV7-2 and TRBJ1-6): GAGVSQSPSNKVTEKGKDVELRCDPISGHTALYWYRQSLGQGLEFLIYFQGNSAPDKSGLPSDRFSAERTGGSVSTLTIQRTQQEDSAVYLCASSSRHVGRSDSPLHFGNGTRLTVT.